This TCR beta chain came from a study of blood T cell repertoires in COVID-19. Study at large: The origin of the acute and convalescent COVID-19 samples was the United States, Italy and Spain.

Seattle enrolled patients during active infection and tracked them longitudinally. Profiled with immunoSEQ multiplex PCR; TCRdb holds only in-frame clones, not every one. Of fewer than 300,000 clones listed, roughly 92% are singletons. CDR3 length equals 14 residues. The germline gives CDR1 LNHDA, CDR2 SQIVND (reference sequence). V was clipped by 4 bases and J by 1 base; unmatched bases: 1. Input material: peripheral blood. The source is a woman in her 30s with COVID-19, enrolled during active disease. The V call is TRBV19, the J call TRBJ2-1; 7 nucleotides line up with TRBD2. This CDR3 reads CASSRRGSYNEQFF. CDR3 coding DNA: TGTGCCAGTAGTAGGCGGGGGTCCTACAATGAGCAGTTCTTC.